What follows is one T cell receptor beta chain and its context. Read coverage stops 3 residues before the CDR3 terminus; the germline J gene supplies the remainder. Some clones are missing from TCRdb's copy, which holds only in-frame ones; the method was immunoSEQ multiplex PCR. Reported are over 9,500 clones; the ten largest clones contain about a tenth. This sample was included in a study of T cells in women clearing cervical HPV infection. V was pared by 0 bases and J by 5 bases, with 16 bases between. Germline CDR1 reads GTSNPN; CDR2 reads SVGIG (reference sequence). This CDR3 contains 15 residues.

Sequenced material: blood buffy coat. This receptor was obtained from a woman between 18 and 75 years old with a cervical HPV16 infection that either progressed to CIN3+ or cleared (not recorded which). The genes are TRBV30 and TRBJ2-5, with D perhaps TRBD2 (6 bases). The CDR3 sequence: CAWSVLGLSRETQYF. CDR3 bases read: TGTGCCTGGAGTGTACTGGGACTTTCCAGGGAGACC.